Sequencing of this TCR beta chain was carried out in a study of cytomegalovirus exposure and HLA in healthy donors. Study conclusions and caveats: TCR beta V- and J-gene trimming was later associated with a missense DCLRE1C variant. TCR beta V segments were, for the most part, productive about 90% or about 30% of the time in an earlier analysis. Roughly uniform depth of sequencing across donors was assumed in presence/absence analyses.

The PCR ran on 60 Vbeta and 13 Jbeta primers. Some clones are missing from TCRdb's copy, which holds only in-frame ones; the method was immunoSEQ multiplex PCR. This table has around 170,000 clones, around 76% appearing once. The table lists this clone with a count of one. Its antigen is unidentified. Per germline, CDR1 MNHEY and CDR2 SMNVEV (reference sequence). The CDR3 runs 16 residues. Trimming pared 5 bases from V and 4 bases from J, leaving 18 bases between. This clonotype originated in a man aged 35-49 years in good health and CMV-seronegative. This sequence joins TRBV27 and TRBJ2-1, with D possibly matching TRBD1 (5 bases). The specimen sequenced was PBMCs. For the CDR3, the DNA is TGTGCCAGCAGTGGGGCTCGCGGTGCCTCTTACAATGAGCAGTTCTTC. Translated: CASSGARGASYNEQFF.